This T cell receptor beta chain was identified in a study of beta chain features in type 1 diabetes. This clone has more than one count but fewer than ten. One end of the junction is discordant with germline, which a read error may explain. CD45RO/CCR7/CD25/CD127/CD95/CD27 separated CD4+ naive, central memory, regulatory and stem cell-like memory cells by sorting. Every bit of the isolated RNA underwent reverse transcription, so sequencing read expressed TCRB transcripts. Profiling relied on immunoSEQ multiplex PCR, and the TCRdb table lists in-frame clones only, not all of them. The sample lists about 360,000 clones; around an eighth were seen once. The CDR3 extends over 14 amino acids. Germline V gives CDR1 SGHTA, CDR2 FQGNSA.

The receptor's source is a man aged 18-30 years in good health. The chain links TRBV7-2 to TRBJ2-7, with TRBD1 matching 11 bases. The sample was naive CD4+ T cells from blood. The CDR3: CASSLEGQGVYQHF. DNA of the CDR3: TGTGCCAGCAGCTTAGAGGGACAGGGGGTCTACCAACACTTC.